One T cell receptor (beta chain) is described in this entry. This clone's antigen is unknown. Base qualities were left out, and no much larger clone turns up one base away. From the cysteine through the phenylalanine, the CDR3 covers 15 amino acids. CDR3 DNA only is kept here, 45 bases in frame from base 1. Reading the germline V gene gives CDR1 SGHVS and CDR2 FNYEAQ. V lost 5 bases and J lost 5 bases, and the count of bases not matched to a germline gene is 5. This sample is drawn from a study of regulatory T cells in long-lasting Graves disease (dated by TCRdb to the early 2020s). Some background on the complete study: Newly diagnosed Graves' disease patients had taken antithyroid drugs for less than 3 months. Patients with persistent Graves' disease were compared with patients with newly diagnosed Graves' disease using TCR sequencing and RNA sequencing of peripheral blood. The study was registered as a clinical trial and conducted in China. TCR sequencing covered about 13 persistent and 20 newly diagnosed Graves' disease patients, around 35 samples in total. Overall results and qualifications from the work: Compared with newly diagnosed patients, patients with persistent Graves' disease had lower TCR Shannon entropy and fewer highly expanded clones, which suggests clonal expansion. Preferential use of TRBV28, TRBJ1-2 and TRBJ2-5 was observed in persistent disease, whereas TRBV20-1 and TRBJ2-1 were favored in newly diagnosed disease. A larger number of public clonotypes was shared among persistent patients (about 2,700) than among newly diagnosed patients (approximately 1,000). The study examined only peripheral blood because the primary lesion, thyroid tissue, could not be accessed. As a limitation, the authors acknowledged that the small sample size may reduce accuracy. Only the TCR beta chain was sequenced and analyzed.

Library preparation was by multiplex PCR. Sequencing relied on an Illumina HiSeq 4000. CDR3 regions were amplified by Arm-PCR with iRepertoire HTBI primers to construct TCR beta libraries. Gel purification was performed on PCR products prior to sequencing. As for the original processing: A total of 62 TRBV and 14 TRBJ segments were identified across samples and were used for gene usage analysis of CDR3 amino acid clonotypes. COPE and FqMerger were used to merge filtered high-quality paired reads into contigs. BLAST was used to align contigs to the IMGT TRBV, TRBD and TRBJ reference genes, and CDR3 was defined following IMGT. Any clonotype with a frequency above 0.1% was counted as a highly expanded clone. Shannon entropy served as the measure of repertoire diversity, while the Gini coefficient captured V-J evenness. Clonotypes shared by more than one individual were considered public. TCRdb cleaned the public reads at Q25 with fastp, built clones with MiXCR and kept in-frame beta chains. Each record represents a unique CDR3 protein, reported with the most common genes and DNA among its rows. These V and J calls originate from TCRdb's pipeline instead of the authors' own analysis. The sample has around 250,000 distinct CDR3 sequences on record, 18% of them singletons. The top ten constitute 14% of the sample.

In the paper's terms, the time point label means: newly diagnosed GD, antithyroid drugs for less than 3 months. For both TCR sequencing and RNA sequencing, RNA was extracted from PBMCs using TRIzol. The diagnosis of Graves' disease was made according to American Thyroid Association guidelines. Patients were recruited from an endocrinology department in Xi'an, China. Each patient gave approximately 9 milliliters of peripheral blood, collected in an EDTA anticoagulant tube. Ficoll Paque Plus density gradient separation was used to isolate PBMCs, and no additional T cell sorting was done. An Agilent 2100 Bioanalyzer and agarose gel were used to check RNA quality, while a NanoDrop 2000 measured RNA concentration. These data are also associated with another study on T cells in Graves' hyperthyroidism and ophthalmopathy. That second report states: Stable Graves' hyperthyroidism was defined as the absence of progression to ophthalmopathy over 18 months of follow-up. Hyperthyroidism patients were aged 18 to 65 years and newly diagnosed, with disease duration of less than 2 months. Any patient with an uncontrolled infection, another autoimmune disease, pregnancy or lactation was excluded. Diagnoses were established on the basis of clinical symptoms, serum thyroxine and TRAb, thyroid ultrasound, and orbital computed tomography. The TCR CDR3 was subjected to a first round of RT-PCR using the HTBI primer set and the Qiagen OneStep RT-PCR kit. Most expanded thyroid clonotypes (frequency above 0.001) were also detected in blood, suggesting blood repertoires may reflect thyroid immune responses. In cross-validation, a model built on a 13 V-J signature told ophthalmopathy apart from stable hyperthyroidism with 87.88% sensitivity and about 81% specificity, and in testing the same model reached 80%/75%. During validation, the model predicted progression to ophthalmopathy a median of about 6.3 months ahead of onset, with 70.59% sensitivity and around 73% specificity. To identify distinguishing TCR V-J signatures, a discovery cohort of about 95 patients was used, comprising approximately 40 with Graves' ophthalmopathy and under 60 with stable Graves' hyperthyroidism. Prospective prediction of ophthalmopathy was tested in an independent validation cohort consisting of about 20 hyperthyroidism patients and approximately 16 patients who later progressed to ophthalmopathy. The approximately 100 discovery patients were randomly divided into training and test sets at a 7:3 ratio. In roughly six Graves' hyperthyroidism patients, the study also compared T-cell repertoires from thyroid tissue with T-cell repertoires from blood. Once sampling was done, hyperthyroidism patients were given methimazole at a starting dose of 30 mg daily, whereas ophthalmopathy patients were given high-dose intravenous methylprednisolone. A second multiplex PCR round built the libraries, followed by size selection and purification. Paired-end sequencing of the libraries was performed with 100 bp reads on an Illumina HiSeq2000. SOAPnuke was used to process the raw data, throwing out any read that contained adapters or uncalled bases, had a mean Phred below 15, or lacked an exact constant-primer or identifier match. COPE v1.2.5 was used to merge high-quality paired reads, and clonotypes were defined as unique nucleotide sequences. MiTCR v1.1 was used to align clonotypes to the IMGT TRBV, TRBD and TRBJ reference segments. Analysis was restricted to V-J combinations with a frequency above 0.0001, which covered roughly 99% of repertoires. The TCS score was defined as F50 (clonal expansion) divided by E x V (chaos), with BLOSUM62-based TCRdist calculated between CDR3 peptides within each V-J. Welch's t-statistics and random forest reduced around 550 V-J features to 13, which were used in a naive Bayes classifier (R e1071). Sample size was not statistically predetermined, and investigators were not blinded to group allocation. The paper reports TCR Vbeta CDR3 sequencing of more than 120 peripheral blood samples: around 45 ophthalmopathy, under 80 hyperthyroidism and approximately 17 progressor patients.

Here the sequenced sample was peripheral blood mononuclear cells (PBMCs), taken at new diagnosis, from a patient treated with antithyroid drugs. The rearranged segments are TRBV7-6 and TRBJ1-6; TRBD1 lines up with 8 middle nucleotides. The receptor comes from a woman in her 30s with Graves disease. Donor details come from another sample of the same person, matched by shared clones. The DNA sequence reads TGTGCCAGCAGCCAGGGACAGGCTCATAATTCACCCCTCCACTTT. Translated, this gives CASSQGQAHNSPLHF.